This T cell receptor (beta chain) was sequenced during a study of vaccination and CD4 T cells after COVID-19. V lost 5 bases, J lost 4 bases, and 11 bases stayed unmatched. Germline CDR1 SGHTA, CDR2 FQGNSA. CDR3 length: 16 amino acids. On this clonotype itself: Its target is not known.

Cultured CD4+ T-cell DNA underwent Oncomine TCR Beta short-read sequencing. In TCRdb, the PCR reads were re-called with MiXCR into one record per CDR3 protein. The table has 9,500 to 15,000 distinct CDR3 sequences, roughly three fifths seen once; the top ten hold 20% to 30%. The treatment was: roughly nine-day PBMC culture with coronavirus spike peptide pools or control peptides (ViraFEST assay). This clonotype was obtained from a human donor who had recovered from COVID-19. Input material: CD4+ T cells from blood, cultured in vitro. The chain is built from TRBV7-2 and TRBJ1-3, with 7 positions matching TRBD1. The CDR3 DNA reads as TGTGCCAGCAGCCCCAGAGAGGACAGGAAAGGAAACACCATATATTTT. It encodes CASSPREDRKGNTIYF.